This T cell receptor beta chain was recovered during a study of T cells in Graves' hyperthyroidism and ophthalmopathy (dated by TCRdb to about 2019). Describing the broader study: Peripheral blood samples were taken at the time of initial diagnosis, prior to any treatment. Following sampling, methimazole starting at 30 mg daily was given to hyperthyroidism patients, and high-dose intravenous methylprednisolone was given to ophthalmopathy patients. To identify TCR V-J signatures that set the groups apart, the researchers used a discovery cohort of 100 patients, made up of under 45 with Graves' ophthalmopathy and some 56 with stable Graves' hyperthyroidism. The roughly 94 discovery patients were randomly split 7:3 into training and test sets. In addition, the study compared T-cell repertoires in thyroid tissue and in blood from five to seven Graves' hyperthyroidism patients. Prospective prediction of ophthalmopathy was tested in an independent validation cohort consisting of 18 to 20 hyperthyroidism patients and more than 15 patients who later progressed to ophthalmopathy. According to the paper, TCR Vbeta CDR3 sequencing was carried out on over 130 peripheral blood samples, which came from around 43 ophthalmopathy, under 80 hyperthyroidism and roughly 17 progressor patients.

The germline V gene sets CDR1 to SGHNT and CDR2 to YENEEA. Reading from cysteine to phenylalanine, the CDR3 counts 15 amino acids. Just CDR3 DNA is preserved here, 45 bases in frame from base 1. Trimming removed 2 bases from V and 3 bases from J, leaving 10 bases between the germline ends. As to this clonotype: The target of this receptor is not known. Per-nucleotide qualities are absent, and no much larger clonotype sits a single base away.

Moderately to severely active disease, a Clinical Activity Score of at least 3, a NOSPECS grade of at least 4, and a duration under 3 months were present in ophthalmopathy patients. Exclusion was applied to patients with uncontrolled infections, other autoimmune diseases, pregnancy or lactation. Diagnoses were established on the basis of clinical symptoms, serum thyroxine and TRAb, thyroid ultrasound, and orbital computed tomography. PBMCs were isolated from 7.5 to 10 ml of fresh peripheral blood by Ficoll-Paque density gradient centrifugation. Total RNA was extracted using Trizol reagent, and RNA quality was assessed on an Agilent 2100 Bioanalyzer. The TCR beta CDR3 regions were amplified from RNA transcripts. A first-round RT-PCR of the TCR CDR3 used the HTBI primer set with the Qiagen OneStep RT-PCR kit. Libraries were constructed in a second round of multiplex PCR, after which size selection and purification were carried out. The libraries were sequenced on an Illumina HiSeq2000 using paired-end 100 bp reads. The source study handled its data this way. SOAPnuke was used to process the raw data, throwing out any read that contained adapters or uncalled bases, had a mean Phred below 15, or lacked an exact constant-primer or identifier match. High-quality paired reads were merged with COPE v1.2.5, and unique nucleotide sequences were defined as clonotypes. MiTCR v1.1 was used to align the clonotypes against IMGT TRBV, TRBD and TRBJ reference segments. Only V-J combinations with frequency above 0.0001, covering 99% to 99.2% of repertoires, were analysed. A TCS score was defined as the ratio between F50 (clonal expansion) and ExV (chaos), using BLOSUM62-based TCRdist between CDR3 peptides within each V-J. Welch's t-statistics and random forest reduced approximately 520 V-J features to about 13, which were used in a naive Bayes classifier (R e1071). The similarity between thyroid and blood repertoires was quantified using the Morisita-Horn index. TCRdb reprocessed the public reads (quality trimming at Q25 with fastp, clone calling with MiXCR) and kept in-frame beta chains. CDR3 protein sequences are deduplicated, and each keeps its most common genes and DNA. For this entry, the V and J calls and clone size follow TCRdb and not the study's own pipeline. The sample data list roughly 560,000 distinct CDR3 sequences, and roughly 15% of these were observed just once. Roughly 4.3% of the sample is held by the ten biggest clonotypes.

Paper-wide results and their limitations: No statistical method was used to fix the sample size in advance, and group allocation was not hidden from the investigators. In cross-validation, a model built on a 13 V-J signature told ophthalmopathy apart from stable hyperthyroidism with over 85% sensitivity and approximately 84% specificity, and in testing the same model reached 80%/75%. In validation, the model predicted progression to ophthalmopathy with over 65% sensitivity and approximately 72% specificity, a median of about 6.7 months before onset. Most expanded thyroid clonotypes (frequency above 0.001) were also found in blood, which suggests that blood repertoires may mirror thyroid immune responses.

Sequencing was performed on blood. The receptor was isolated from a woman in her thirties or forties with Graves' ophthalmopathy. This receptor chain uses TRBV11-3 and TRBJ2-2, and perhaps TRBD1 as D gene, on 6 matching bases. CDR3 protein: CASSLHRVDTGELFF. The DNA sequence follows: TGTGCCAGCAGCTTACACAGGGTGGACACCGGGGAGCTGTTTTTT. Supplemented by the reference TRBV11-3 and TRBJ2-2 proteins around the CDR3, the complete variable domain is EAGVVQSPRYKIIEKKQPVAFWCNPISGHNTLYWYLQNLGQGPELLIRYENEEAVDDSQLPKDRFSAERLKGVDSTLKIQPAELGDSAVYLCASSLHRVDTGELFFGEGSRLTVL.